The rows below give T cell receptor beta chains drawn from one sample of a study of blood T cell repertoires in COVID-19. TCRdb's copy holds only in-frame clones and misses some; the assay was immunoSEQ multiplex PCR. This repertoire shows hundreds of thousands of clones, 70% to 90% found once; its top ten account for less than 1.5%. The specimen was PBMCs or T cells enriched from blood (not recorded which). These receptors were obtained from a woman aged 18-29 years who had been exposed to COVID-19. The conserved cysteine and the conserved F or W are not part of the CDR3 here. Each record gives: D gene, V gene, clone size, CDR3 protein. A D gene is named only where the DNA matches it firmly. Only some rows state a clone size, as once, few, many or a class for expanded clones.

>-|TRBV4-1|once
ASSREAEFYEQY
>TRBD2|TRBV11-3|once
ASSSSGSSVGELF
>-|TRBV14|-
ASSEYRATEAF
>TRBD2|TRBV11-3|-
ASSPGLAGGNNEQF
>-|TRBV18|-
ASSSDYSYNEQF
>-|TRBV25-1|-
ASRPTGGGGEKLF
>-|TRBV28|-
ASSLAGSPTNEKLF
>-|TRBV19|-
ASSTRWGGSYEQY
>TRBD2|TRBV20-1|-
SASHRGRLNEQF
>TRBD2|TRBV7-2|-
ASSPGTSGGAYEQY
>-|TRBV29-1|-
SVYSGGEQY
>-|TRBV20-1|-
SARSGP
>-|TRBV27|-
ASSKQGWDSPLH
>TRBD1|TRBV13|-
ASSLAGTGGPDEKLF
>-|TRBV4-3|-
ASSQDQVLSGNTIY
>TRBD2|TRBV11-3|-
ASSFDSSGADTQY
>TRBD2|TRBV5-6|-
ASSTPREGIYNEQF
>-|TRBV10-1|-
ASSGDNYEKLF
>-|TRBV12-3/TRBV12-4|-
ASSFVTPGTQY
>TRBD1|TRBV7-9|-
ASSLGNRGGTEAF
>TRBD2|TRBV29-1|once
STLTSASTDTQY
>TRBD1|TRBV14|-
ASSDRTGGETQY